Presented here are 28 T cell receptor beta chains from one specimen sequenced in a study of cytomegalovirus exposure and HLA in healthy donors. The assay was immunoSEQ multiplex PCR, and TCRdb's table has in-frame clones only and misses some. Of over 150,000 clones listed, about 90% are singletons. The sequencing sample was made of PBMCs. The receptor set was obtained from a man aged 18 to 29 in good health and CMV-seropositive.

The CDR3 loop reads CASRYDRGYEQYF. CDR3 coding DNA: TGTGCCAGCAGATACGACAGGGGCTACGAGCAGTACTTC. The chain employs TRBV5-5 and TRBJ2-7; TRBD1 aligns across 8 bases. The germline CDR1 and CDR2 sequences are SGHKS and YYEKEE (reference sequence). The CDR3 runs to 13 residues. The V gene end was trimmed by 5 bases and the J gene end by 3 bases; junction bases not matched to a gene: 4.

The chain carries TRBV15 and TRBJ2-7, with 9 bases identical to TRBD2. Germline V gene data show CDR1 as LNHNV and CDR2 as YYDKDF (reference sequence). The CDR3 has 15 amino acids. The junction had 5 bases not matched to a gene; V was cut back by 0 bases and J by 5 bases. CDR3 DNA: TGTGCCACCAGCAGAGACCTAGCGGGATTCGACGAGCAGTACTTC. Its translation: CATSRDLAGFDEQYF.

The V call is TRBV18, the J call TRBJ2-1; a weak D match, TRBD2 (5 bases). V was pared by 4 bases and J by 0 bases, with 10 bases between. Germline loops: CDR1 KGHSH, CDR2 LQKENI. This CDR3 has 15 amino acids. The CDR3 sequence is CASSRTRSSYNEQFF. The CDR3 DNA sequence: TGTGCCAGCTCACGAACTAGATCCTCCTACAATGAGCAGTTCTTC.

Here the CDR3 reads CASSPSLAGYNEQFF. CDR3 DNA sequence: TGTGCCAGCAGCCCCAGTCTAGCGGGTTACAATGAGCAGTTCTTC. V gene TRBV6-5 combines with J gene TRBJ2-1; 8 positions match TRBD2. Per germline, CDR1 MNHEY and CDR2 SVGAGI. This CDR3 is 15 amino acids long. J lost 4 bases, V lost 6 bases, and 8 bases had no gene match.

As for this clone: Other nucleotide sequences from this sample produce the same CDR3. The rearrangement joins TRBV7-3 to TRBJ2-7; a weak D match, TRBD2 (5 bases). V shed 2 bases and J shed 2 bases, with 22 bases lying between them. CDR3 length: 18 residues. From germline, CDR1 is SGHTA and CDR2 FQGTGA. The CDR3 DNA reads as TGTGCCAGCAGCTTACGGGCGGGCTCGAACGGAGGAACCTACGAGCAGTACTTC. Translated, it gives CASSLRAGSNGGTYEQYF.

The chain recombines TRBV28 with TRBJ2-3, with 7 bases identical to TRBD2. Germline CDR1 is MDHEN and CDR2 is SYDVKM. The CDR3 has 15 amino acids. Trimming cost V 4 bases and J 6 bases; bases outside gene matches: 10. In DNA form, the CDR3 reads TGTGCCAGCAGTTCCGCGGGAGTCGGTTTGGATACGCAGTATTTT. It specifies CASSSAGVGLDTQYF.

The chain links TRBV7-2 to TRBJ2-7; D gene unclear. Germline lookup yields CDR1 SGHTA and CDR2 FQGNSA. The CDR3 is made up of 17 amino acids. Trimming pared 3 bases from V and 3 bases from J, leaving 21 bases between. Written as DNA, the CDR3 is TGTGCCAGCAGCTTGTTCGTCTCGAGAAGCGTATACTACGAGCAGTACTTC. Protein product: CASSLFVSRSVYYEQYF.

The chain uses TRBV5-1 and TRBJ2-3, with D tentatively TRBD2 (5 bases). The CDR3 extends over 18 amino acids. The V end lost 4 bases, the J end lost 0 bases, and 21 bases lay between the germline ends. Germline V gene sequence: CDR1 SGHRS, CDR2 YFSETQ. CDR3 in DNA: TGCGCCAGCAGCCCAAATTCACCAGGAGGTGACAGCACAGATACGCAGTATTTT. Translated: CASSPNSPGGDSTDTQYF.

The chain links TRBV4-2 to TRBJ2-7; D not resolved. Germline CDR1 LGHNA, CDR2 YNFKEQ. This CDR3 comprises 15 residues. The V gene lost 4 bases and the J gene lost 0 bases, with 13 bases spanning the gap. Written as DNA, the CDR3 is TGTGCCAGCAGCCGAGGAGCGCCTAGCTCCTACGAGCAGTACTTC. Encoded protein: CASSRGAPSSYEQYF.

V is TRBV5-1 and J is TRBJ1-2, with a weak D call TRBD1 (6 bases). The germline CDR1 and CDR2 sequences are SGHRS and YFSETQ. The CDR3 has 15 amino acids. V lost 4 bases and J 0 bases, leaving 13 bases between the germline ends. The CDR3, as DNA: TGCGCCAGCAGCGCTACGACAGGTTCTAACTATGGCTACACCTTC. Translating it yields CASSATTGSNYGYTF.

The chain uses TRBV27 and TRBJ2-1; D call uncertain. Germline CDR1 MNHEY, CDR2 SMNVEV (reference sequence). Trimming pared 3 bases from V and 2 bases from J, leaving 11 bases between. CDR3 length equals 15 residues. The CDR3 sequence: CASSFLEYAYNEQFF. For the CDR3, the DNA is TGTGCCAGCAGTTTCTTGGAGTATGCCTACAATGAGCAGTTCTTC.

This chain uses TRBV5-5 with TRBJ2-7; D not certain. V lost 4 bases, J lost 1 base, and 9 bases lay in between. The CDR3 loop spans 13 amino acids. From germline, CDR1 is SGHKS and CDR2 YYEKEE (reference sequence). The CDR3 nucleotides read TGTGCCAGCAGCCCGGGTCGTTCCTACGAGCAGTACTTC. As protein: CASSPGRSYEQYF.

CDR3: CASSEQTAGGLSEQYF. The CDR3 DNA sequence: TGCGCCAGCAGCGAACAGACCGCAGGGGGCTTAAGCGAGCAGTACTTC. The rearrangement links TRBV5-1 to TRBJ2-7; 8 bases map to TRBD1. The germline V gene has CDR1 SGHRS and CDR2 YFSETQ. With 4 bases clipped from V and 6 bases from J, the junction kept 15 bases outside the gene matches. The CDR3 runs 16 residues. The entire variable domain, with the rest obtained from reference TRBV5-1 and TRBJ2-7, is as follows: KAGVTQTPRYLIKTRGQQVTLSCSPISGHRSVSWYQQTPGQGLQFLFEYFSETQRNKGNFPGRFSGRQFSNSRSEMNVSTLELGDSALYLCASSEQTAGGLSEQYFGPGTRLTVT.

This clone was seen just once. The rearrangement uses TRBV28 and TRBJ2-6, with 8 positions matching TRBD2. CDR1 and CDR2 (germline): MDHEN, SYDVKM. The CDR3 loop spans 18 amino acids. With V trimmed by 7 bases and J by 0 bases, 11 bases remained unmatched. The CDR3: CASNIGGGYVSGANVLTF. CDR3 sequence (DNA): TGTGCCAGCAATATCGGGGGGGGATACGTCTCTGGGGCCAACGTCCTGACTTTC. Full variable domain (rest looked up from reference TRBV28 and TRBJ2-6): DVKVTQSSRYLVKRTGEKVFLECVQDMDHENMFWYRQDPGLGLRLIYFSYDVKMKEKGDIPEGYSVSREKKERFSLILESASTNQTSMYLCASNIGGGYVSGANVLTFGAGSRLTVL.

J is TRBJ2-1 and V is TRBV19; 11 bases fit TRBD1. CDR3 length: 13 amino acids. Germline V gives CDR1 LNHDA, CDR2 SQIVND (reference sequence). V lost 4 bases to trimming and J lost 10 bases; unmatched junction nucleotides: 3. In nucleotides, the CDR3 is TGTGCCAGTAGTAAGGGACAGGGGGGAGAGCAGTTCTTC. Encoded protein: CASSKGQGGEQFF.

CDR3 sequence reads: CASSPPGTGELQYF. The CDR3 nucleotides are TGTGCCAGCTCACCACCCGGGACAGGTGAACTGCAGTACTTC. The chain carries TRBV18 and TRBJ2-7, with TRBD1 identical over 8 bases. V was pared by 0 bases and J by 9 bases, with 7 bases of the junction left unmatched. The germline gives CDR1 KGHSH, CDR2 LQKENI. This CDR3 has 14 residues.

V gene TRBV4-1 combines with J gene TRBJ2-1, with TRBD2 identical over 14 bases. The J segment lost 8 bases and the V segment lost 1 base, leaving 1 base of the junction unmatched. The germline CDR1 and CDR2 sequences are MGHRA and YSYEKL. This CDR3 comprises 15 residues. The CDR3 DNA follows: TGCGCCAGCAGCCAAGGACTAGCGGGAGGGTATGAGCAGTTCTTC. It yields the protein CASSQGLAGGYEQFF.

This chain joins TRBV2 and TRBJ2-7, with a weak D call TRBD2 (5 bases). The CDR3 spans 14 residues. Germline V lookup: CDR1 SNHLY, CDR2 FYNNEI. V was cut by 8 bases and J by 7 bases, with 21 bases left in between. This CDR3 is CASVSGAALKEQYF. The CDR3 DNA follows: TGTGCCAGCGTAAGCGGAGCGGCCCTTAAGGAGCAGTACTTC. The full variable domain, completed using reference TRBV2 and TRBJ2-7, is EPEVTQTPSHQVTQMGQEVILRCVPISNHLYFYWYRQILGQKVEFLVSFYNNEISEKSEIFDDQFSVERPDGSNFTLKIRSTKLEDSAMYFCASVSGAALKEQYFGPGTRLTVT.

V gene TRBV7-8 combines with J gene TRBJ2-1; 14 nucleotides agree with TRBD2. The ends lost 1 base at V and 1 base at J; junction bases unmatched: 15. Germline V lookup: CDR1 SGHVS, CDR2 FQNEAQ. The CDR3 contains 22 residues. CDR3 amino acids: CASSLGRFPGLAGASSYNEQFF. CDR3 nucleotide sequence: TGTGCCAGCAGCTTAGGAAGGTTTCCGGGACTAGCGGGAGCTTCGTCCTACAATGAGCAGTTCTTC.

The chain recombines TRBV4-1 with TRBJ2-2; 9 nucleotides line up with TRBD2. V lost 2 bases, J lost 1 base, and 11 bases stayed unmatched. The CDR3 contains 19 residues. Germline CDR1 and CDR2: MGHRA and YSYEKL. CDR3 DNA sequence: TGCGCCAGCAGCCAATCGGCCCTAGCGGGAAATTGGAACACCGGGGAGCTGTTTTTT. Translating gives CASSQSALAGNWNTGELFF.

The genes are TRBV11-2 and TRBJ1-4; 7 nucleotides line up with TRBD1. The V gene end was trimmed by 1 base and the J gene end by 3 bases; junction bases not matched to a gene: 8. Per the germline V gene, CDR1 is SGHAT and CDR2 is FQNNGV. This CDR3 spans 17 amino acids. CDR3 sequence reads: CASSLGSTGAPNEKLFF. The CDR3 DNA reads as TGTGCCAGCAGCTTAGGGTCCACAGGGGCACCTAATGAAAAACTGTTTTTT. Full variable domain (rest looked up from reference TRBV11-2 and TRBJ1-4): EAGVAQSPRYKIIEKRQSVAFWCNPISGHATLYWYQQILGQGPKLLIQFQNNGVVDDSQLPKDRFSAERLKGVDSTLKIQPAKLEDSAVYLCASSLGSTGAPNEKLFFGSGTQLSVL.

This clone appeared once. J is TRBJ2-7 and V is TRBV29-1; 8 nucleotides agree with TRBD1. CDR1 SQVTM and CDR2 ANQGSEA come from the germline V gene. The V gene end was trimmed by 3 bases and the J gene end by 3 bases; junction bases not matched to a gene: 1. This CDR3 is 12 amino acids long. DNA of the CDR3: TGCAGCGTTGATACAGGGGGCTACGAGCAGTACTTC. It translates to CSVDTGGYEQYF.

The chain links TRBV19 to TRBJ2-7; perhaps TRBD2 as D (5 bases). Germline CDR1 LNHDA, CDR2 SQIVND (reference sequence). The V and J ends lost 5 bases and 3 bases respectively, with 8 bases between them. The length of the CDR3 is 12 residues. This CDR3 is CASSFGNYEQYF. In DNA form, the CDR3 reads TGTGCCAGTAGTTTCGGGAACTACGAGCAGTACTTC. Full variable domain (rest looked up from reference TRBV19 and TRBJ2-7): DGGITQSPKYLFRKEGQNVTLSCEQNLNHDAMYWYRQDPGQGLRLIYYSQIVNDFQKGDIAEGYSVSREKKESFPLTVTSAQKNPTAFYLCASSFGNYEQYFGPGTRLTVT.

The J gene is TRBJ2-7, the V gene TRBV28; the match to TRBD2 covers 13 bases. Germline-derived CDR1 and CDR2 are MDHEN and SYDVKM. The junction had 7 bases not matched to a gene; V was cut back by 5 bases and J by 3 bases. CDR3 size: 16 residues. The CDR3 loop reads CASSLALAGGIYEQYF. The CDR3 region has the DNA TGTGCCAGCAGTCTAGCACTAGCGGGAGGGATCTACGAGCAGTACTTC.

The chain is built from TRBV9 and TRBJ2-7; D is possibly TRBD1 (6 bases). Germline V gene sequence: CDR1 SGDLS, CDR2 YYNGEE. Between the trimmed V and J ends, which lost 0 bases and 0 bases, there was a span of 10 bases. The CDR3 is 15 amino acids. The CDR3 sequence: CASSVAPGHSYEQYF. The CDR3 DNA follows: TGTGCCAGCAGCGTAGCTCCGGGACACTCCTACGAGCAGTACTTC.

This clone was seen only once. The rearrangement joins TRBV10-3 to TRBJ2-3, with 8 bases aligning to TRBD1. The CDR3 consists of 14 residues. Germline V CDR1 and CDR2: ENHRY, SYGVKD. Trimming took 3 bases from V and 6 from J; bases not matched to a gene: 5. CDR3 in DNA: TGTGCCATCAGTGATCTTCAGGGGGCGGATACGCAGTATTTT. Protein: CAISDLQGADTQYF.

This chain links TRBV18 with TRBJ2-1; TRBD2 agrees at 7 bases. The CDR3 is made up of 14 amino acids. The V gene's germline CDR1 is KGHSH and CDR2 LQKENI. J was trimmed by 9 bases and V by 3 bases; bases with no gene match: 8. As DNA, the CDR3 is TGTGCCAGCTCACCTCGTCGGGAGGAGGTTGAGCAGTTCTTC. Its protein product is CASSPRREEVEQFF.

This chain links TRBV7-9 with TRBJ2-7; maybe TRBD1 (6 bases). The CDR3 is made up of 16 amino acids. V lost 5 bases and J 3 bases, leaving 20 bases between the germline ends. The V gene's germline CDR1 is SEHNR and CDR2 FQNEAQ (reference sequence). The CDR3 DNA sequence: TGTGCCAGCAGCCGGACAGAGGGGTACCGGTTCTACGAGCAGTACTTC. It is translated as CASSRTEGYRFYEQYF.